A single sample is the source of the 23 T cell receptor beta chains below, sequenced in a study of T-cell memory formation after mild COVID-19. TCRdb re-analysed the 5' RACE reads in MiXCR, keeping a single row per CDR3 protein. This sample has 250,000 to 300,000 distinct CDR3 sequences, with around 16% found just once. The sample comprised PBMCs or a T cell subset sorted from them (not recorded which). These receptors originate from a man younger than 30 who had mild COVID-19 (a few samples of this study predate the infection). Cell type and time point are not known.

There are a few counts of this clonotype. This rearrangement joins TRBV7-2 to TRBJ2-7; weak D call: TRBD2 (5 bases). Trimming shortened V by 7 bases and J by 4 bases, and 11 bases separated the two germline ends. CDR3 size: 12 residues. Germline V CDR1 and CDR2: SGHTA, FQGNSA. CDR3 residues: CASTRPGYEQYF. As DNA, the CDR3 is TGTGCCAGCACCCGACCGGGATACGAGCAGTACTTC.

This clonotype has only a few counts. The V call is TRBV28, the J call TRBJ2-5; D might be TRBD1 or TRBD2, each matching 5 bases. Germline V gives CDR1 MDHEN, CDR2 SYDVKM. V was cut by 5 bases and J by 5 bases, with 15 bases left in between. The CDR3 is 14 amino acids. Here the CDR3 reads CASSPQGVGETQYF. Here the CDR3 DNA reads TGTGCCAGCAGTCCCCAGGGAGTCGGGGAGACCCAGTACTTC.

This clonotype was seen only a few times. The chain carries TRBV5-5 and TRBJ1-2; possible D gene TRBD1, 5 bases. With 4 bases removed from V and 2 bases from J, the gap between germline ends came to 9 bases. The CDR3 spans 13 residues. Germline loops: CDR1 SGHKS, CDR2 YYEKEE (reference sequence). The CDR3 DNA sequence: TGTGCCAGCAGCCCCCGACAGAACTATGGCTACACCTTC. This encodes CASSPRQNYGYTF. Complete variable domain (other parts from reference TRBV5-5 and TRBJ1-2): DAGVTQSPTHLIKTRGQQVTLRCSPISGHKSVSWYQQVLGQGPQFIFQYYEKEERGRGNFPDRFSARQFPNYSSELNVNALLLGDSALYLCASSPRQNYGYTFGSGTRLTVV.

The table lists this clonotype with many counts. V gene TRBV5-1 combines with J gene TRBJ2-5; a possible D gene is TRBD1 (5 bases). The CDR3 is 15 amino acids. Looked up from germline, CDR1 is SGHRS and CDR2 is YFSETQ. Trimming removed 4 bases at V and 5 bases at J, with 18 bases between. CDR3 sequence reads: CASSAGWGNQETQYF. Here the CDR3 DNA reads TGCGCCAGCAGCGCAGGGTGGGGTAATCAGGAGACCCAGTACTTC.

The genes are TRBV4-1 and TRBJ1-2, with 11 bases lining up with TRBD1. The V and J ends lost 3 bases and 1 base, in that order; junction bases with no gene match: 10. The CDR3 spans 18 residues. Germline lookup yields CDR1 MGHRA and CDR2 YSYEKL. For the CDR3, the DNA is TGCGCCAGCAGCCAGAGCAGGACAGGGGGCACGTATAACTATGGCTACACCTTC. Protein sequence: CASSQSRTGGTYNYGYTF.

There are a few counts of this clonotype. V usage is TRBV5-1 and J usage is TRBJ2-6; D perhaps matches TRBD1 (6 bases). Trimming removed 6 bases at V and 0 bases at J, with 10 bases between. The V gene's germline CDR1 is SGHRS and CDR2 YFSETQ. This CDR3 spans 15 amino acids. The CDR3, as DNA: TGCGCCAGCACAGGGGAAAACTCTGGGGCCAACGTCCTGACTTTC. Its translation is CASTGENSGANVLTF.

This clonotype was seen more than once but under ten times. The chain couples TRBV20-1 to TRBJ2-1; 8 bases are a match to TRBD2. In germline, CDR1 is DFQATT, CDR2 SNEGSKA (reference sequence). The CDR3 runs to 12 residues. This CDR3 is CRIAGGPREQFF. The CDR3 coding sequence is TGCAGAATCGCGGGGGGCCCTCGTGAGCAGTTCTTC.

The rearrangement uses TRBV6-5 and TRBJ2-1; 8 bases map to TRBD2. The CDR3 totals 16 residues. With V trimmed by 6 bases and J by 7 bases, 14 bases remained unmatched. Germline V lookup: CDR1 MNHEY, CDR2 SVGAGI. The CDR3 sequence: CASRYHIAGPVNEQFF. Here the CDR3 DNA reads TGTGCCAGCAGGTACCACATAGCGGGGCCGGTAAATGAGCAGTTCTTC.

This clonotype was counted a few times. This chain joins TRBV6-5 and TRBJ2-5, with a possible D match to TRBD1 (6 bases). Germline loops: CDR1 MNHEY, CDR2 SVGAGI. The CDR3 sequence is 13 residues long. V dropped 2 bases and J dropped 5 bases, with 9 bases sitting between them. CDR3 nucleotides: TGTGCCAGCAGTTACCTGGGGGCGGAGACCCAGTACTTC. The encoded protein is CASSYLGAETQYF.

This clonotype came up a few times. This chain joins TRBV21-1 and TRBJ2-7. TRBV21-1 is termed a pseudogene. The CDR3 runs 9 residues. Here the CDR3 reads CARDYEQYF. DNA for the CDR3: TGTGCCAGGGACTACGAGCAGTACTTC.

This clonotype was counted at least ten times. V and J are TRBV5-1 and TRBJ2-2; 8 bases are shared with TRBD2. Trimming removed 4 bases from V and 7 bases from J; junction bases left unmatched: 12. Germline loops: CDR1 SGHRS, CDR2 YFSETQ. The CDR3 runs 16 residues. CDR3 sequence: CASSPTPGGAIGELFF. CDR3 in DNA: TGCGCCAGCAGCCCCACCCCCGGGGGGGCCATCGGGGAGCTGTTTTTT.

This clonotype has at least ten counts. This chain uses TRBV7-2 with TRBJ2-7, with D unclear. CDR1 is SGHTA and CDR2 is FQGNSA in the germline V gene. The germline V and J ends were trimmed by 5 bases and 3 bases, with 11 bases remaining between them. The CDR3 has 13 amino acids. CDR3 DNA sequence: TGTGCCAGCAGCCGCACTGGGCTCTACGAGCAGTACTTC. This translates into CASSRTGLYEQYF.

This clonotype appeared a few times. The chain has TRBV5-1 and TRBJ2-7, with D uncertain. Germline CDR1 is SGHRS and CDR2 is YFSETQ. The CDR3 covers 14 residues. V dropped 1 base and J dropped 3 bases, with 11 bases sitting between them. The CDR3 reads CASSLSPGSYEQYV. CDR3 DNA sequence: TGCGCCAGCAGCTTGTCGCCGGGCAGCTACGAGCAGTACGTC.

This clonotype came up many times. J is TRBJ2-7 and V is TRBV6-1; 7 bases align to TRBD1. CDR1 is MNHNS and CDR2 is SASEGT in the germline V gene. The CDR3 has 15 amino acids. V lost 7 bases, J lost 4 bases, and 13 bases stayed unmatched. CDR3 amino acids: CASMESPGQNYEQYV. The CDR3 coding sequence is TGTGCCAGCATGGAGTCCCCGGGACAGAATTACGAGCAGTACGTC.

A few counts support this clonotype. This rearrangement joins TRBV6-5 to TRBJ1-2; possible D gene TRBD1, 5 bases. The germline CDR1 and CDR2 sequences are MNHEY and SVGAGI. The V end was cut by 0 bases, the J end by 2 bases, with 16 bases between. The CDR3 runs to 17 residues. The CDR3: CASSYSGAEGANYGYTF. The CDR3 DNA reads as TGTGCCAGCAGTTACTCAGGGGCTGAAGGGGCCAACTATGGCTACACCTTC.

The chain combines TRBV7-2 with TRBJ2-5, with TRBD2 identical over 8 bases. This CDR3 is built from 18 residues. With 5 bases clipped from V and 0 bases from J, the junction kept 14 bases outside the gene matches. The V gene's germline CDR1 is SGHTA and CDR2 FQGNSA. CDR3 in DNA: TGTGCCAGCAGCCATACCGGGACTAGGTTGGGGGACCAAGAGACCCAGTACTTC. Its translation is CASSHTGTRLGDQETQYF. Full variable domain (rest looked up from reference TRBV7-2 and TRBJ2-5): GAGVSQSPSNKVTEKGKDVELRCDPISGHTALYWYRQSLGQGLEFLIYFQGNSAPDKSGLPSDRFSAERTGGSVSTLTIQRTQQEDSAVYLCASSHTGTRLGDQETQYFGPGTRLLVL.

Notes on this clonotype: Possible read error: a much larger clone is one base away. V and J are TRBV25-1 and TRBJ1-1, with D tentatively TRBD1 (6 bases). Trimming shortened V by 1 base and J by 10 bases, and 22 bases separated the two germline ends. Germline V CDR1 and CDR2: MGHDK, SYGVNS. The CDR3 extends over 16 amino acids. CDR3 residues: CASSESESGDSTGAFF. The CDR3 DNA follows: TGTGCCAGCAGTGAATCAGAGTCAGGGGACTCAACGGGAGCTTTCTTT. Full variable domain (rest looked up from reference TRBV25-1 and TRBJ1-1): EADIYQTPRYLVIGTGKKITLECSQTMGHDKMYWYQQDPGMELHLIHYSYGVNSTEKGDLSSESTVSRIRTEHFPLTLESARPSHTSQYLCASSESESGDSTGAFFGQGTRLTVV.

The table lists this clonotype with a few counts. The chain joins TRBV7-2 to TRBJ2-1; D is perhaps TRBD1 or TRBD2 (5 bases each). The CDR3 totals 14 residues. Trimming removed 9 bases at V and 5 bases at J, with 17 bases between. The germline CDR1 and CDR2 sequences are SGHTA and FQGNSA. The CDR3 spells CASNRGRNNNEQFF. CDR3 DNA: TGTGCCAGTAACCGGGGCCGTAATAACAATGAGCAGTTCTTC.

The V gene is TRBV20-1, the J gene TRBJ2-7, with D hard to call. The CDR3 covers 13 residues. Germline V lookup: CDR1 DFQATT, CDR2 SNEGSKA (reference sequence). Trimming removed 4 bases from V and 2 bases from J, with 12 bases in between. The CDR3 here is CSAITGPPYEQYF. For the CDR3, the DNA is TGCAGTGCTATAACCGGGCCTCCCTACGAGCAGTACTTC.

The chain links TRBV9 to TRBJ2-4; D is ambiguous. The CDR3 is 15 residues long. V was shortened by 5 bases and J by 0 bases, with 12 bases between the two germline ends. CDR1 SGDLS and CDR2 YYNGEE come from the germline V gene. The CDR3 is CASRGPGLAKNIQYF. The CDR3 bases are TGTGCCAGCAGAGGGCCGGGCCTAGCCAAAAACATTCAGTACTTC. Based on the CDR3 plus reference TRBV9 and TRBJ2-4, the full variable domain is DSGVTQTPKHLITATGQRVTLRCSPRSGDLSVYWYQQSLDQGLQFLIQYYNGEERAKGNILERFSAQQFPDLHSELNLSSLELGDSALYFCASRGPGLAKNIQYFGAGTRLSVL.

This rearrangement joins TRBV7-9 to TRBJ2-7; D is perhaps TRBD2 (5 bases). Per germline, CDR1 SEHNR and CDR2 FQNEAQ (reference sequence). Deletions cut 4 bases from V and 2 bases from J, with 12 bases between. This CDR3 region has 14 residues. CDR3 amino acids: CASSSRERAYEQYF. The CDR3 region has the DNA TGTGCCAGCAGCTCCCGGGAAAGAGCCTACGAGCAGTACTTC.

This clonotype was seen ten or more times. This chain connects TRBV2 to TRBJ2-1, with 9 bases identical to TRBD2. Germline V gene sequence: CDR1 SNHLY, CDR2 FYNNEI. The junction had 7 bases not matched to a gene; V was cut back by 7 bases and J by 6 bases. This CDR3 contains 14 residues. CDR3 region: CASNLAGTGNEQFF. The CDR3 DNA is TGTGCCAGCAATCTAGCGGGGACGGGCAATGAGCAGTTCTTC.

The chain combines TRBV5-1 with TRBJ2-1; D may be TRBD2 (5 bases). CDR3 size: 13 residues. V lost 0 bases to trimming and J lost 9 bases, with 10 bases between them. Germline loops: CDR1 SGHRS, CDR2 YFSETQ. CDR3 sequence reads: CASSLGLAVEQFF. In DNA form, the CDR3 reads TGCGCCAGCAGCTTGGGTCTAGCAGTTGAGCAGTTCTTC.